The 4 T cell receptor beta chains reported below all come from one sample, sequenced in a study of blood T cell repertoires in COVID-19 (dated by TCRdb to the early 2020s). The protocol used for the library was the immunoSEQ multiplex PCR assay. Sourced from immuneACCESS, this table was stored by TCRdb with only in-frame sequences that have V and J called. A share of the clones is absent; for the studies checked, an unresolved V gene accounts for under half, and the remainder has no known explanation. The sample table lists 90,000 to 150,000 clones, around 77% of them with a count of one. The ten largest make up 7.9% of the sample. The sample consisted of peripheral blood. Receptors were obtained from a human donor in a cohort sampled during active COVID-19.

J is TRBJ2-3 and V is TRBV28; possibly TRBD2 for D (5 bases). Trimming shortened V by 6 bases and J by 6 bases, and 7 bases separated the two germline ends. Germline lookup yields CDR1 MDHEN and CDR2 SYDVKM. The CDR3 covers 11 residues. The CDR3 region is CASSRRDTQYF. CDR3 DNA: TGTGCCAGCAGCCGGAGGGATACGCAGTATTTT.

This clone was picked up a small number of times. The V call is TRBV2, the J call TRBJ2-7; 7 nucleotides match TRBD1. The ends lost 5 bases at V and 4 bases at J; junction bases unmatched: 5. Germline CDR1 and CDR2: SNHLY and FYNNEI. The CDR3 totals 13 residues. The CDR3 loop reads CASSRQGVYEQYF. The CDR3 nucleotides are TGTGCCAGCAGTAGGCAGGGGGTGTACGAGCAGTACTTC. The full variable domain, completed using reference TRBV2 and TRBJ2-7, is EPEVTQTPSHQVTQMGQEVILRCVPISNHLYFYWYRQILGQKVEFLVSFYNNEISEKSEIFDDQFSVERPDGSNFTLKIRSTKLEDSAMYFCASSRQGVYEQYFGPGTRLTVT.

The gene calls are TRBV4-1 and TRBJ2-7; no definite D call. With 0 bases removed from V and 0 bases from J, the gap between germline ends came to 9 bases. The CDR3 length is 15 residues. CDR1 MGHRA and CDR2 YSYEKL come from the germline V gene. CDR3 protein: CASSQEEVRSYEQYF. In DNA form, the CDR3 reads TGCGCCAGCAGCCAAGAAGAGGTCCGCTCCTACGAGCAGTACTTC.

Only a few counts were recorded for this clone. The V gene is TRBV10-1, the J gene TRBJ2-1; 7 positions match TRBD1. With 1 base clipped from V and 8 bases from J, the junction kept 2 bases outside the gene matches. The CDR3 covers 13 residues. Germline values: CDR1 WNHNN, CDR2 SYGVQD (reference sequence). The CDR3 loop is CASSEYRGDEQFF. The CDR3 DNA follows: TGCGCCAGCAGTGAGTACAGGGGCGATGAGCAGTTCTTC.